Described below is a single TCR beta chain sequence and its context. No antigen is known for it. The data stem from a study of cytomegalovirus exposure and HLA in healthy donors. Study outcomes and limitations: From TCR beta sequences, most subjects' HLA-A and HLA-B alleles were reportedly predicted accurately.

The CDR3 is 15 amino acids. Primers for the PCR totalled 60 Vbeta and 13 Jbeta. Sequencing used immunoSEQ multiplex PCR; TCRdb keeps in-frame clones, though not all of them. Of approximately 79,000 clones listed, roughly 73% are singletons. This TCR came from a boy under 18 in good health and CMV-seronegative. The sequenced sample was PBMCs. The chain employs TRBV21-1 and TRBJ1-5; TRBD1 is the table's D call, not checked against the DNA. TRBV21-1 is given as a pseudogene. CDR3 DNA sequence: TGTGCCAGCTGGGTTAATGGCAGGAGCAATCAGCCCCAGCATTTT. Translated, it gives CASWVNGRSNQPQHF.